These 17 T cell receptor beta chains share one sample of origin, sequenced in a study of blood T cell repertoires in COVID-19. The data were produced by immunoSEQ multiplex PCR, yet TCRdb's version contains in-frame clones alone and is incomplete. Of around 250,000 clones in the sample, approximately 89% are singletons; the top ten hold about 1.7%. Sequences were obtained from peripheral blood. These receptor sequences come from a woman in her sixties who had recovered from COVID-19.

V and J are TRBV3-1 (or the pseudogene TRBV3-2) and TRBJ2-2; D call uncertain. The V end lost 1 base, the J end lost 4 bases, and 7 bases lay between the germline ends. Germline V gene sequence: CDR1 LGHDT, CDR2 YNNKEL (reference sequence). The CDR3 runs 14 residues. The CDR3 is CASSQGAATGELFF. The CDR3 DNA reads TGTGCCAGCAGCCAAGGGGCAGCCACCGGGGAGCTGTTTTTT.

The CDR3 reads CASSQEADQETQYF. DNA of the CDR3: TGCGCCAGCAGCCAAGAAGCGGATCAAGAGACCCAGTACTTC. The chain carries TRBV4-1 and TRBJ2-5, with D perhaps TRBD2 (5 bases). Looked up from germline, CDR1 is MGHRA and CDR2 is YSYEKL. The length of the CDR3 is 14 residues. The V end was cut by 0 bases, the J end by 2 bases, with 7 bases between.

The chain recombines TRBV11-3 with TRBJ2-5; tentative D call: TRBD2 (7 bases). Trimming left V 1 base short and J 5 bases short, with 17 bases between. The CDR3 is 16 residues long. Germline CDR1 SGHNT, CDR2 YENEEA. The CDR3 nucleotides read TGTGCCAGCAGCTTAGGATCGGGGGGCGGCGGTGAGACCCAGTACTTC. Translated: CASSLGSGGGGETQYF.

The chain links TRBV10-3 to TRBJ2-7; D might be TRBD1 (5 bases). The V gene lost 2 bases and the J gene lost 2 bases, with 7 bases spanning the gap. In germline, CDR1 is ENHRY, CDR2 SYGVKD. The CDR3 spans 13 residues. The CDR3 protein is CAISEGATYEQYF. CDR3 nucleotide sequence: TGTGCCATCAGTGAGGGGGCGACCTACGAGCAGTACTTC.

The DNA for the CDR3 is TGTGCCAGCAGCTGGAGGGGATCAACCCAAGAGACCCAGTACTTC. Amino acids: CASSWRGSTQETQYF. The rearrangement links TRBV7-2 to TRBJ2-5; D possibly corresponds to TRBD2 (6 bases). Deletions cut 4 bases from V and 1 base from J, with 13 bases between. This CDR3 has 15 residues. CDR1 SGHTA and CDR2 FQGNSA come from the germline V gene.

The genes are TRBV13 and TRBJ1-6; TRBD1 matches at 8 bases. In germline, CDR1 is PRHDT, CDR2 FYEKMQ (reference sequence). V shed 2 bases, J shed 6 bases, and the junction held 3 bases outside the gene matches. The CDR3 runs to 15 residues. The CDR3 loop is CASSLNRGSNSPLHF. The DNA of the CDR3 is TGTGCCAGCAGCTTAAACAGGGGGAGTAATTCACCCCTCCACTTT.

The chain is built from TRBV20-1 and TRBJ2-3; a weak D match, TRBD2 (6 bases). Trimming took off 3 bases at V and 2 bases at J, with 15 bases between the two ends. The CDR3 is made up of 15 amino acids. Per germline, CDR1 DFQATT and CDR2 SNEGSKA (reference sequence). The DNA for the CDR3 is TGCAGTGCTAGTTACGAAGCGGGCTACACAGATACGCAGTATTTT. Translation gives CSASYEAGYTDTQYF.

A single count supports this clone. The J gene is TRBJ2-2, the V gene TRBV19, with 8 bases identical to TRBD1. The CDR3 consists of 15 residues. Germline CDR1 reads LNHDA; CDR2 reads SQIVND (reference sequence). After removal of 9 bases from V and 6 bases from J, the junction contained 12 bases not matched to a gene. The CDR3 region is CASLKGRGRPGELFF. CDR3 nucleotide sequence: TGTGCCAGCCTAAAGGGCAGGGGGCGGCCCGGGGAGCTGTTTTTT.

The chain carries TRBV7-9 and TRBJ2-3; the D gene is possibly TRBD1 (5 bases). From germline, CDR1 is SEHNR and CDR2 FQNEAQ (reference sequence). V was cut by 6 bases and J by 6 bases, with 13 bases left in between. This CDR3 spans 13 amino acids. The CDR3 reads CASRYQGSDTQYF. Written as DNA, the CDR3 is TGTGCCAGCAGGTACCAGGGATCGGATACGCAGTATTTT.

The rearrangement links TRBV5-1 to TRBJ2-1, with TRBD1 matching 9 bases. This CDR3 comprises 17 residues. With 3 bases clipped from V and 7 bases from J, the junction kept 14 bases outside the gene matches. CDR1 and CDR2 (germline): SGHRS, YFSETQ. This chain's CDR3 is CASSSGLLGTGINEQFF. CDR3 sequence (DNA): TGCGCCAGCAGCTCCGGACTGCTCGGGACAGGGATAAATGAGCAGTTCTTC.

This clone was recorded once. The rearrangement joins TRBV19 to TRBJ1-5, with D possibly matching TRBD1 (5 bases). There are 18 residues in the CDR3. Germline CDR1 reads LNHDA; CDR2 reads SQIVND (reference sequence). Trimming pared 3 bases from V and 0 bases from J, leaving 18 bases between. CDR3 DNA: TGTGCCAGTAGTATTGGATATGGGAGGGGCGATAGCAATCAGCCCCAGCATTTT. It is translated as CASSIGYGRGDSNQPQHF.

The rearrangement joins TRBV5-1 to TRBJ2-1; 9 nucleotides agree with TRBD2. CDR1 is SGHRS, CDR2 YFSETQ, per germline. The junction had 6 bases not matched to a gene; V was cut back by 4 bases and J by 7 bases. The CDR3 contains 14 residues. CDR3 bases: TGCGCCAGCAGCGGAGCGGGGGGTGGGAATGAGCAGTTCTTC. Translated, it gives CASSGAGGGNEQFF. Based on the CDR3 plus reference TRBV5-1 and TRBJ2-1, the full variable domain is KAGVTQTPRYLIKTRGQQVTLSCSPISGHRSVSWYQQTPGQGLQFLFEYFSETQRNKGNFPGRFSGRQFSNSRSEMNVSTLELGDSALYLCASSGAGGGNEQFFGPGTRLTVL.

The genes are TRBV4-1 and TRBJ2-2; D perhaps matches TRBD2 (5 bases). Germline CDR1 and CDR2: MGHRA and YSYEKL. Deletions cut 4 bases from V and 0 bases from J, with 9 bases between. There are 15 residues in the CDR3. In DNA, the CDR3 is TGCGCCAGCAGCCGGCGGACTCCGAACACCGGGGAGCTGTTTTTT. Translating it yields CASSRRTPNTGELFF.

The V gene is TRBV19, the J gene TRBJ1-4; D gene unclear. V lost 5 bases to trimming and J lost 3 bases, with 13 bases between them. The CDR3 loop spans 15 amino acids. CDR1 LNHDA and CDR2 SQIVND come from the germline V gene (reference sequence). The CDR3 loop is CASSPQQFSNEKLFF. Here the CDR3 DNA reads TGTGCCAGTAGTCCTCAACAGTTCTCTAATGAAAAACTGTTTTTT.

The chain couples TRBV15 to TRBJ2-3, with 8 bases that match TRBD2. The CDR3 is made up of 15 amino acids. From germline, CDR1 is LNHNV and CDR2 YYDKDF (reference sequence). V was clipped by 6 bases and J by 3 bases; unmatched bases: 8. The CDR3: CATRISGVRTDTQYF. Written as DNA, the CDR3 is TGTGCCACCAGAATTAGCGGGGTGCGGACAGATACGCAGTATTTT.

The chain carries TRBV28 and TRBJ2-7; possible D gene TRBD1, 6 bases. This CDR3 has 13 amino acids. Germline-derived CDR1 and CDR2 are MDHEN and SYDVKM. V gave up 6 bases and J gave up 3 bases, with 12 bases separating them. CDR3 nucleotides: TGTGCCAGCAGCTCGGGACACGGCTACGAGCAGTACTTC. It translates to CASSSGHGYEQYF. Full variable domain (remainder filled in from reference TRBV28 and TRBJ2-7): DVKVTQSSRYLVKRTGEKVFLECVQDMDHENMFWYRQDPGLGLRLIYFSYDVKMKEKGDIPEGYSVSREKKERFSLILESASTNQTSMYLCASSSGHGYEQYFGPGTRLTVT.

The J gene is TRBJ1-3, the V gene TRBV25-1; D is undetermined. Trimming removed 7 bases at V and 4 bases at J, with 11 bases between. CDR1 is MGHDK and CDR2 is SYGVNS in the germline V gene. The CDR3 runs 13 residues. CDR3: CASKRGSGNTIYF. CDR3 DNA: TGTGCCAGCAAAAGAGGGTCCGGAAACACCATATATTTT. The full variable domain, completed using reference TRBV25-1 and TRBJ1-3, is EADIYQTPRYLVIGTGKKITLECSQTMGHDKMYWYQQDPGMELHLIHYSYGVNSTEKGDLSSESTVSRIRTEHFPLTLESARPSHTSQYLCASKRGSGNTIYFGEGSWLTVV.